The sequence of this T cell receptor beta chain was determined in a study of blood T cell repertoires in COVID-19. The table came from immunoSEQ multiplex PCR; TCRdb's copy has only in-frame clones and leaves some out. This table holds about 150,000 clones, roughly 84% found once. Per the germline V gene, CDR1 is LNHDA and CDR2 is SQIVND (reference sequence). This CDR3 comprises 15 residues. The ends were cut back, 9 bases at V and 8 bases at J, with 25 bases in the middle. The sequencing sample was made of peripheral blood. The receptor comes from a man aged 80 or over with COVID-19, enrolled during active disease. The rearrangement joins TRBV19 to TRBJ1-2; possible D gene TRBD1, 6 bases. The CDR3 bases are TGTGCCAGCTCTAAGGTCAGGGGAGAGGACTTCGGCTACACCTTC. Translation gives CASSKVRGEDFGYTF. Full variable domain (remainder filled in from reference TRBV19 and TRBJ1-2): DGGITQSPKYLFRKEGQNVTLSCEQNLNHDAMYWYRQDPGQGLRLIYYSQIVNDFQKGDIAEGYSVSREKKESFPLTVTSAQKNPTAFYLCASSKVRGEDFGYTFGSGTRLTVV.